This TCR beta chain was obtained from a study of identical twins. The study's findings and limits: Insertions were fewer in abundant cord blood beta clonotypes, whereas memory repertoires showed none of this pattern. The authors drew conclusions from cross-sectional statistical analysis rather than following the same donors. With monozygotic twins, out-of-frame TCR alpha sharing exceeded what models estimated.

V shed 5 bases and J 8 bases; nucleotides not matched to a gene: 7. Germline CDR1 SGHVS, CDR2 FNYEAQ. The CDR3 length is 15 residues. A remark on this clonotype: Antigen specificity is unknown.

In TCRdb, the 5' RACE reads were re-called with MiXCR into one record per CDR3 protein. The sample lists some 500,000 distinct CDR3 sequences; more than 9% were seen once. This same sample was also taken into another study, of yellow fever vaccine responses in identical twins.

The source material was PBMCs. The origin of this receptor is a woman between 18 and 29 years old in good health. This chain joins TRBV7-6 and TRBJ2-1, with 12 bases fitting TRBD2. CDR3 sequence (DNA): TGTGCCAGCAGCGTTACTAGCGGGGGGCTACATGAGCAGTTCTTC. Its translation: CASSVTSGGLHEQFF.